The present T cell receptor (beta chain) was sequenced within a study of blood T cells in healthy people across ages (dated by TCRdb to between 2015 and 2017). General notes on the study: In model experiments, roughly one uniquely barcoded TCR beta cDNA molecule per two T cells was captured by template switching. To track age-related changes in TCR beta repertoire diversity, the study relied on deep sequencing normalized with unique cDNA molecular identifiers. Using the same blood draw, the study looked at two additional independent replicas of 1 million unique cDNA reads for two donors, one aged 18 to 29 and the other aged 80 or older. To avoid experimental bias, donors of different ages were spread randomly across the sequencing lanes. The donors were divided into four age groups: young (average around 16 years), middle-aged (almost 40), aged (approximately 62) and long-lived (around 87). Summary of the overall study and its limitations: Observed TCR beta diversity per million T cells fell roughly linearly with age, and a significant reduction was already apparent by age around 40. Because the CMV infection status of the donors was unknown, age-related changes in expanded clonotypes may potentially have been confounded. The long-lived group showed more naive CD4+ T cells, fewer expanded clones and increased TCR diversity than the aged group, suggesting age selection. Estimates of total diversity based on one million sequenced T cells were regarded as lower bounds and as underestimates. Because profiling used bulk unsorted PBMCs, naive and antigen-experienced compartments could not be compared conclusively. A strong correlation was found between observed TCR beta diversity and the percentage of naive T cells measured by flow cytometry.

The library was produced with 5' RACE. For sequencing, an Illumina HiSeq 2500 was employed. The second PCR ran for about 7 to 11 cycles and used a J-beta primer mix along with a sample-barcoded 5' primer. A unique molecular identifier was introduced onto each TCR beta cDNA molecule by a template-switch 5' adaptor carrying 12 random nucleotides. Each sample yielded at least 2.5 million CDR3-containing paired-end reads. First-strand cDNA was synthesized from all RNA with the Mint cDNA synthesis kit, primed by a TRBC-specific oligonucleotide. After uracil-DNA glycosylase treatment, a first 18-cycle PCR used universal primers M1SS and BC2_uni_R on all cDNA. The study's processing was this. For normalization, 1 million high-quality reads, each with a distinct molecular identifier, were randomly selected from each sample. Reads sharing molecular identifiers were discarded rather than binned into consensus sequences. MiTCR, with a Q25 quality threshold and the strictest error-elimination algorithm, was used for CDR3 identification, clonotype clustering and error correction. A nonparametric unseen species model with Euler transformation was used to estimate a lower bound on total TCR beta diversity. TCRdb reprocessed the public reads (quality trimming at Q25 with fastp, clone calling with MiXCR) and kept in-frame beta chains. Entries that share a CDR3 protein sequence are merged under the most common genes and DNA. The authors' filters were not applied to this entry. The sample table lists approximately 670,000 distinct CDR3 sequences, around 38% of them with a count of one. The ten largest clones take up approximately 31% of the sample.

Donors were a few dozen systemically healthy Caucasian individuals from Russia aged roughly 6 to 100 years. Each donor gave 8 to 10 milliliters of peripheral blood, collected into EDTA-treated Vacutainer tubes. Ficoll-Paque density-gradient centrifugation was used to isolate PBMCs, with at least 6.5 million per sample. Trizol reagent was used to extract total RNA from PBMCs, with at least 6 micrograms per sample. Naive CD45RAhigh/CD27high T cell percentages were measured by flow cytometry on a PBMC aliquot from every donor. The germline V gene gives CDR1 as LGHNA and CDR2 as YSLEER. The CDR3 runs 19 amino acids, cysteine and phenylalanine included. Only CDR3 DNA remains: 57 bases, in frame from the first base. Of note for this clonotype: The target of this receptor is not known. Its ends do not fully match the called genes, so a read error is possible.

Rearrangement joined TRBV4-3 to TRBJ2-6; the D gene is perhaps TRBD2, on 6 matching bases. The sequenced material came from blood. This TCR came from an elderly man in good health. The DNA sequence reads TGCGCTAGCAGCCAAGAGAGCGGGCGCACCTTCTCTGGGGCCAACGTCCCGACTTTC. Its protein product is CASSQESGRTFSGANVPTF.